The next 25 T cell receptor beta chains were all read from a single sample in a study of response to subunit inactivated influenza vaccine. Each CDR3 protein is one row after TCRdb ran MiXCR on the RT-PCR reads. In the table there are about 780,000 distinct CDR3 sequences, 18% of which are singletons. The sample consisted of PBMCs from blood, taken 5 to 6 days after vaccination. Receptors were obtained from a man over 45 who received an inactivated influenza vaccine.

V gene TRBV7-2 combines with J gene TRBJ2-5; D could derive from TRBD1 or TRBD2 (5 bases each). In germline, CDR1 is SGHTA, CDR2 FQGNSA. Trimming took off 1 base at V and 5 bases at J, with 11 bases between the two ends. This CDR3 contains 14 residues. The CDR3 DNA follows: TGTGCCAGCAGCTTAGTTGCAGGGACCGAGACCCAGTACTTC. Protein product: CASSLVAGTETQYF.

There are a few counts of this clonotype. This sequence joins TRBV12-3 or TRBV12-4 and TRBJ1-2; 8 bases align to TRBD1. CDR3 size: 16 residues. With 2 bases clipped from V and 4 bases from J, the junction kept 9 bases outside the gene matches. CDR3 in amino acids: CASSLSQGARGYGYTF. CDR3 coding DNA: TGTGCCAGCAGTTTAAGTCAGGGGGCTAGAGGCTATGGCTACACCTTC.

This clonotype was counted only a few times. This chain uses TRBV5-1 with TRBJ2-1; D is perhaps TRBD1 (5 bases). CDR1 SGHRS and CDR2 YFSETQ come from the germline V gene. Between the trimmed V and J ends, which lost 3 bases and 6 bases, there was a span of 7 bases. CDR3 length: 12 residues. CDR3 amino acids: CASSWGSNEQFF. The DNA for the CDR3 is TGCGCCAGCAGCTGGGGCAGCAATGAGCAGTTCTTC.

Only a few counts were recorded for this clonotype. This chain uses TRBV3-1 with TRBJ2-2; no clear D. CDR1 is LGHDT and CDR2 is YNNKEL in the germline V gene (reference sequence). Trimming stripped 0 bases from V and 0 bases from J, with 11 bases between. The CDR3 is 17 residues long. DNA of the CDR3: TGTGCCAGCAGCCAAGATAAAGGGCCTTCGAACACCGGGGAGCTGTTTTTT. It yields the protein CASSQDKGPSNTGELFF.

This clonotype was recorded a few times. The chain couples TRBV12-3 or TRBV12-4 to TRBJ2-7; D gene ambiguous. Trimming removed 3 bases from V and 1 base from J, with 10 bases in between. The CDR3 loop spans 14 amino acids. The CDR3 loop reads CASSFEQRSYEQYF. CDR3 sequence (DNA): TGTGCCAGCAGTTTTGAACAGAGGTCCTACGAGCAGTACTTC.

This chain uses TRBV28 with TRBJ2-3, with 14 bases matching TRBD2. Germline assignment: CDR1 MDHEN and CDR2 SYDVKM. Trimming at V came to 7 bases and at J to 5 bases, leaving 11 bases not matched to a gene. CDR3 length: 17 residues. The CDR3: CASTPMGLAGEGDTQYF. Here the CDR3 DNA reads TGTGCCAGCACTCCTATGGGACTAGCGGGAGAGGGAGATACGCAGTATTTT.

This clonotype has more than one count but fewer than ten. V gene TRBV20-1 combines with J gene TRBJ1-1; TRBD1 agrees at 8 bases. The J segment lost 8 bases and the V segment lost 4 bases, leaving 6 bases of the junction unmatched. Per the germline V gene, CDR1 is DFQATT and CDR2 is SNEGSKA (reference sequence). The CDR3 has 12 residues. For the CDR3, the DNA is TGCAGTGCTACAGGGGGCGAAAGGGAAGCTTTCTTT. It codes for CSATGGEREAFF.

The chain is built from TRBV30 and TRBJ2-1, with TRBD2 matching 8 bases. Germline V gene data show CDR1 as GTSNPN and CDR2 as SVGIG (reference sequence). The CDR3 spans 13 residues. After removal of 1 base from V and 12 bases from J, the junction contained 8 bases not matched to a gene. CDR3 protein: CAWSAGTRKGQFF. The CDR3 region has the DNA TGTGCCTGGAGTGCAGGGACTAGAAAAGGGCAGTTCTTC.

The chain carries TRBV20-1 and TRBJ1-3, with D possibly being TRBD1 (5 bases). The germline V gene has CDR1 DFQATT and CDR2 SNEGSKA (reference sequence). V was shortened by 3 bases and J by 8 bases, with 14 bases between the two germline ends. The CDR3 is made up of 13 amino acids. The CDR3 nucleotides are TGCAGTGCTAGCGGGACCCTGAGGGACACCATATATTTT. This codes for CSASGTLRDTIYF.

This clonotype was recorded a few times. J is TRBJ1-4 and V is TRBV20-1; D gene ambiguous. Per germline, CDR1 DFQATT and CDR2 SNEGSKA (reference sequence). Trimming left V 8 bases short and J 4 bases short, with 14 bases between. This CDR3 spans 13 amino acids. The CDR3 reads CSSPGADNEKLFF. The CDR3 DNA is TGCAGTAGCCCGGGTGCGGATAATGAAAAACTGTTTTTT.

The chain employs TRBV20-1 and TRBJ2-4, with D maybe TRBD1 (6 bases). Germline loops: CDR1 DFQATT, CDR2 SNEGSKA (reference sequence). This CDR3 spans 13 amino acids. The ends were cut back, 0 bases at V and 7 bases at J, with 10 bases in the middle. The CDR3: CSARDTGTNIQYF. The CDR3 nucleotides read TGCAGTGCTAGAGATACAGGGACGAACATTCAGTACTTC.

This clonotype was counted only a few times. This chain joins TRBV27 and TRBJ2-7; 7 bases line up with TRBD2. The CDR3 sequence is 14 residues long. Germline trimming cut 6 bases from V and 6 bases from J; bases unmatched to any gene: 11. Per the germline V gene, CDR1 is MNHEY and CDR2 is SMNVEV (reference sequence). Here the CDR3 reads CASRGRGIGSEQYF. CDR3 in DNA: TGTGCCAGCAGGGGGCGGGGGATTGGGTCCGAGCAGTACTTC.

This rearrangement joins TRBV11-1 to TRBJ2-2; D perhaps matches TRBD2 (7 bases). The V end was cut by 0 bases, the J end by 4 bases, with 18 bases between. Per the germline V gene, CDR1 is SGHAT and CDR2 is FQDESV (reference sequence). The CDR3 covers 18 residues. The DNA for the CDR3 is TGTGCCAGCAGCTTAGCCCTCGGGGCGGCGGGGGCCACCGGGGAGCTGTTTTTT. This codes for CASSLALGAAGATGELFF.

This clonotype has at least ten counts. This CDR3 is CASSSQGYNEQFF. CDR3 sequence (DNA): TGTGCCAGCAGTTCACAGGGTTACAATGAGCAGTTCTTC. The gene calls are TRBV6-2 or TRBV6-3 and TRBJ2-1; TRBD1 might be the D (6 bases). The germline V and J ends were trimmed by 4 bases and 4 bases, with 8 bases remaining between them. From germline, CDR1 is MNHEY and CDR2 SVGEGT. The CDR3 loop spans 13 amino acids.

A few counts support this clonotype. This CDR3 fails to terminate in the conserved phenylalanine or tryptophan, so it likely reflects a read error. V gene TRBV7-2 combines with J gene TRBJ2-5; TRBD1 agrees at 7 bases. This CDR3 comprises 13 residues. In germline, CDR1 is SGHTA, CDR2 FQGNSA. V lost 3 bases, J lost 4 bases, and 2 bases stayed unmatched. CDR3 region: CASSFYRGETQYL. CDR3 nucleotide sequence: TGTGCCAGCAGCTTTTACAGGGGAGAGACCCAGTACCTC.

This clonotype has only a few counts. The rearrangement joins TRBV20-1 to TRBJ2-5; 11 bases fit TRBD1. V dropped 6 bases and J dropped 5; count of bases not matched to a gene: 8. This CDR3 region has 14 residues. Germline loops: CDR1 DFQATT, CDR2 SNEGSKA (reference sequence). The DNA of the CDR3 is TGCAGTGCAACCGGGACAGGGGGGATCGAGACCCAGTACTTC. Protein product: CSATGTGGIETQYF.

The CDR3 loop reads CASSPRGGPPDTQYF. CDR3 in DNA: TGTGCCAGCAGTCCCCGGGGAGGGCCCCCAGATACGCAGTATTTT. The chain recombines TRBV27 with TRBJ2-3; 7 bases agree with TRBD2. Germline loops: CDR1 MNHEY, CDR2 SMNVEV (reference sequence). The V gene end was trimmed by 5 bases and the J gene end by 4 bases; junction bases not matched to a gene: 9. The CDR3 is 15 residues long.

V is TRBV4-2 and J is TRBJ2-5, with unresolved D. This CDR3 has 16 residues. Deletions cut 0 bases from V and 1 base from J, with 12 bases between. CDR1 is LGHNA and CDR2 is YNFKEQ in the germline V gene. In DNA, the CDR3 is TGTGCCAGCAGCCAAGAGGTGACCTGGGGCCAAGAGACCCAGTACTTC. Its protein is CASSQEVTWGQETQYF.

The chain couples TRBV7-9 to TRBJ2-7; D not resolved. V was trimmed by 7 bases and J by 5 bases, leaving 15 bases between them. Germline V gene data show CDR1 as SEHNR and CDR2 as FQNEAQ (reference sequence). The CDR3 sequence is 13 residues long. This CDR3 is CASTATTVDEQYF. The CDR3 coding sequence is TGTGCCAGCACGGCAACGACGGTGGACGAGCAGTACTTC. The full variable domain, its missing parts supplied by reference TRBV7-9 and TRBJ2-7, is DTGVSQNPRHKITKRGQNVTFRCDPISEHNRLYWYRQTLGQGPEFLTYFQNEAQLEKSRLLSDRFSAERPKGSFSTLEIQRTEQGDSAMYLCASTATTVDEQYFGPGTRLTVT.

V is TRBV5-1 and J is TRBJ2-1; 7 bases agree with TRBD2. Germline loops: CDR1 SGHRS, CDR2 YFSETQ. The CDR3 loop spans 16 amino acids. V shed 0 bases and J 4 bases; nucleotides not matched to a gene: 7. In nucleotides, the CDR3 is TGCGCCAGCAGCTTGGATTCTGGCGGGGGATACAATGAGCAGTTCTTC. Protein: CASSLDSGGGYNEQFF.

There are a few counts of this clonotype. The V and J genes are TRBV20-1 and TRBJ1-1; D may be TRBD1 (5 bases). The V end lost 5 bases, the J end lost 1 base, and 14 bases lay between the germline ends. The CDR3 length is 14 residues. From germline, CDR1 is DFQATT and CDR2 SNEGSKA (reference sequence). DNA for the CDR3: TGCAGTGCTGGATACCAGGGTAGGAACACTGAAGCTTTCTTT. It specifies CSAGYQGRNTEAFF.

The chain recombines TRBV11-1 with TRBJ2-1, with unresolved D. CDR3 length: 19 amino acids. V lost 3 bases and J 0 bases, leaving 21 bases between the germline ends. Germline V lookup: CDR1 SGHAT, CDR2 FQDESV (reference sequence). The CDR3 spells CASSFKPPLQWDSYNEQFF. The CDR3 coding sequence is TGTGCCAGCAGCTTCAAGCCCCCTCTTCAATGGGACTCCTACAATGAGCAGTTCTTC.

This clonotype was picked up a small number of times. The chain uses TRBV20-1 and TRBJ2-2; TRBD1 aligns across 9 bases. V trimming: 6 bases; J trimming: 5 bases; junction bases outside the gene matches: 4. Per the germline V gene, CDR1 is DFQATT and CDR2 is SNEGSKA (reference sequence). The CDR3 spans 13 residues. The CDR3 protein is CSAQGADTGELFF. Here the CDR3 DNA reads TGCAGTGCACAGGGGGCAGATACCGGGGAGCTGTTTTTT.

The V call is TRBV12-3 or TRBV12-4, the J call TRBJ1-5, with 7 nucleotides matching TRBD1. The CDR3 runs 16 residues. Unmatched junction bases numbered 7, after V lost 5 bases and J lost 0 bases. DNA for the CDR3: TGTGCCAGCAGTCCTTTGGGACAGCTTAGCAATCAGCCCCAGCATTTT. This translates into CASSPLGQLSNQPQHF.

Many counts were recorded for this clonotype. The rearrangement joins TRBV29-1 to TRBJ2-2, with TRBD1 matching 9 bases. V was clipped by 5 bases and J by 5 bases; unmatched bases: 6. The CDR3 is 14 residues long. CDR1 is SQVTM and CDR2 is ANQGSEA in the germline V gene. CDR3 in DNA: TGCAGCGTTCCAACAGGGGGCGAGACCGGGGAGCTGTTTTTT. Protein product: CSVPTGGETGELFF.